This TCR beta chain was recovered during a study of blood T cell repertoires in COVID-19. About the study: Spain, Italy and the United States supplied samples that represented acute and convalescent COVID-19. In each case, the material was cDNA or gDNA derived from T cells, B-cell-depleted T cells, or PBMCs.

Original analysis: Nucleated cell number was recorded as an estimate derived from reference gene primer amplification. Sequencing was performed with immunoSEQ multiplex PCR; in TCRdb, only in-frame clones are kept and a portion is missing. V and J calls plus clone size are reproduced from that table; the DNA served to infer D and trimming. The repertoire holds 200,000 or so clones, about four fifths seen once, with 3% to 3.5% in the top ten. The CDR3 runs to 17 residues. The junction had 4 bases not matched to a gene; V was cut back by 5 bases and J by 1 base. Germline-derived CDR1 and CDR2 are MGHRA and YSYEKL.

The sequence derives from a woman in her twenties or thirties who had recovered from COVID-19. The sequenced sample consisted of peripheral blood. The gene calls are TRBV4-1 and TRBJ2-2, with 13 bases aligning to TRBD2. CDR3 sequence (DNA): TGCGCCAGCAGCAAGGGACTAGCGGGGATGAACACCGGGGAGCTGTTTTTT. This encodes CASSKGLAGMNTGELFF.